This T cell receptor beta chain appears in the sequencing data of a study of T cell responses to AZD1222 COVID-19 vaccine. As concerns this clone: Its specificity is not known.

This table comes from immunoSEQ multiplex PCR, and its TCRdb copy is limited to in-frame clones, with some not included. The table shows about 110,000 clones, with around 94% occurring only once. Points from the study as a whole: The study identified only a handful of AZD1222 recipients as seropositive at baseline. Dominant at 160-218 and 743-854, vaccine-associated CD4 TCRs also spanned spike.

This CDR3 has 16 residues. The junction had 11 bases not matched to a gene; V was cut back by 5 bases and J by 2 bases. Looked up from germline, CDR1 is MDHEN and CDR2 is SYDVKM. This TCR was recovered from an adult in good health. This chain joins TRBV28 and TRBJ2-7, with TRBD1 identical over 8 bases. Source: peripheral blood, taken on day 0 of AZD1222 vaccination. The CDR3 region is CASSPSPGTGTYEQYF. The CDR3 bases are TGTGCCAGCAGTCCTAGTCCCGGGACAGGAACCTACGAGCAGTACTTC.